This TCR beta chain was identified during a study of cytomegalovirus exposure and HLA in healthy donors. With 60 Vbeta and 13 Jbeta primers, the PCR was carried out. Profiling relied on immunoSEQ multiplex PCR, and the TCRdb table lists in-frame clones only, not all of them. The sample contains about 210,000 clones, nearly 80% of which appear only once. Study-wide points: Using a false discovery rate of 0.05, a later analysis showed that 15,000 to 20,000 TCR beta sequences were associated with HLA alleles. A few chains linked to CMV were shown in vitro to be specific for CMV antigens.

Note on this clone: What it binds is not known.

Germline trimming cut 3 bases from V and 3 bases from J; bases unmatched to any gene: 4. CDR1 is LNHNV and CDR2 is YYDKDF in the germline V gene (reference sequence). The CDR3 extends over 15 amino acids. The sequence derives from a male donor in good health and CMV-seronegative. Sequenced material: PBMCs. The gene calls are TRBV15 and TRBJ1-2, with 10 bases lining up with TRBD1. The CDR3 DNA follows: TGTGCCACCAGCAGGGCGGGGACAGGGGACTATGGCTACACCTTC. Amino acids: CATSRAGTGDYGYTF.